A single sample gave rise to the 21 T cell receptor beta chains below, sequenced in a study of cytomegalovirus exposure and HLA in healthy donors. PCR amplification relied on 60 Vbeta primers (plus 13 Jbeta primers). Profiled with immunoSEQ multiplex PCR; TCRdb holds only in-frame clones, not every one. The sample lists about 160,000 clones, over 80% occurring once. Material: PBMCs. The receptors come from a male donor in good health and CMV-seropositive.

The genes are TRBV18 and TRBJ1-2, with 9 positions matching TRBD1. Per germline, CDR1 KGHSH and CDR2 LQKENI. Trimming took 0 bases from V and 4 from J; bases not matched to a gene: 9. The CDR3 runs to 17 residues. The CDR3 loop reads CASSPPGQGLVGYGYTF. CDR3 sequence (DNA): TGTGCCAGCTCACCACCGGGACAGGGCTTGGTAGGCTATGGCTACACCTTC.

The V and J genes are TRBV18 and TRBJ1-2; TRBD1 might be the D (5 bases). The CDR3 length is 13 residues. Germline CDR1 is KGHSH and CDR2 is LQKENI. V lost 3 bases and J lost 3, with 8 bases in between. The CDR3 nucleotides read TGTGCCAGCTCACCGAGCAGGGACTATGGCTACACCTTC. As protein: CASSPSRDYGYTF.

The CDR3 sequence: CASSYASGTRADTQYF. For the CDR3, the DNA is TGTGCCAGCAGTTACGCTTCCGGGACACGGGCAGATACGCAGTATTTT. The chain is built from TRBV6-5 and TRBJ2-3; D is possibly TRBD1 (6 bases). V lost 2 bases to trimming and J lost 4 bases, with 16 bases between them. The CDR3 is 16 amino acids. Germline CDR1 MNHEY, CDR2 SVGAGI.

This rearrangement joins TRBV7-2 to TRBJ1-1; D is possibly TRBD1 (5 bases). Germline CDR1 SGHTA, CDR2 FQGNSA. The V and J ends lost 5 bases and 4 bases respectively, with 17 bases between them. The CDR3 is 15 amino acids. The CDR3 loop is CASSLKEGRLTEAFF. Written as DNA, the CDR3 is TGTGCCAGCAGCCTAAAGGAGGGGCGCCTCACTGAAGCTTTCTTT.

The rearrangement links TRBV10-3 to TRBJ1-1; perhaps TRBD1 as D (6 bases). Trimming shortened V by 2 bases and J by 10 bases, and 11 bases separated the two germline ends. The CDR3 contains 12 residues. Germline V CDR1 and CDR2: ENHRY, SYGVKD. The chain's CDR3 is CAISEAQGRAFF. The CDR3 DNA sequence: TGTGCCATCAGTGAGGCGCAGGGGCGAGCTTTCTTT.

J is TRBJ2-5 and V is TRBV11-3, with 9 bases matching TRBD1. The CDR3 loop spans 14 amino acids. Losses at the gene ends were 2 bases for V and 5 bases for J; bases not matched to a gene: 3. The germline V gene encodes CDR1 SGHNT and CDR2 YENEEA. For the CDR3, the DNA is TGTGCCAGCAGCTTAACAGGGGGCATGGAGACCCAGTACTTC. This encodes CASSLTGGMETQYF.

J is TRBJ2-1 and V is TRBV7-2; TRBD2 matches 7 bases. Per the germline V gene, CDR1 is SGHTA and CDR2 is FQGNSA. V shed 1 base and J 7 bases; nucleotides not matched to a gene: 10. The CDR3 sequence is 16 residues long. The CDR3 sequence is CASSLGPSGKLNEQFF. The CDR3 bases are TGTGCCAGCAGCTTAGGTCCCAGCGGGAAGTTAAATGAGCAGTTCTTC.

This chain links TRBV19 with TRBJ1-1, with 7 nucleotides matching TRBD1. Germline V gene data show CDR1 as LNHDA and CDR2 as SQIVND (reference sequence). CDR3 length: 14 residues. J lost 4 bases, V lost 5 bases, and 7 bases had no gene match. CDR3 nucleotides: TGTGCCAGTAGTGGGCGGGGACAGCGCACTGAAGCTTTCTTT. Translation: CASSGRGQRTEAFF.

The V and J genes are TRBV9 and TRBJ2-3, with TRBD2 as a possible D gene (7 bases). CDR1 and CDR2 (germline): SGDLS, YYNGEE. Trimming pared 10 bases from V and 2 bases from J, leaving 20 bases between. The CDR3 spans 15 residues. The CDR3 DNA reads TGTGCCGGAGGGAGGGGGGGCTCACTCACAGATACGCAGTATTTT. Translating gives CAGGRGGSLTDTQYF.

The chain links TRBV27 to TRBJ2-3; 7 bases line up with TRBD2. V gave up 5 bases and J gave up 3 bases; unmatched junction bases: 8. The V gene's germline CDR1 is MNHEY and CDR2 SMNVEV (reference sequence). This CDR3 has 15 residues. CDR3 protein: CASSPRGGPTDTQYF. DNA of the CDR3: TGTGCCAGCAGTCCCCGGGGAGGGCCGACAGATACGCAGTATTTT.

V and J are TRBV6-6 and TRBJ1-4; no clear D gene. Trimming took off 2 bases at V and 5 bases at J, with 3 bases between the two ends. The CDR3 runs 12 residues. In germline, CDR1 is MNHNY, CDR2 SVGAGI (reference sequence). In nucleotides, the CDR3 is TGTGCCAGCAGTTACCAGAATGAAAAACTGTTTTTT. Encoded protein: CASSYQNEKLFF.

The CDR3 loop reads CATSRAGGTDTQYF. CDR3 sequence (DNA): TGTGCCACCAGCAGAGCGGGAGGCACAGATACGCAGTATTTT. The chain links TRBV15 to TRBJ2-3, with D tentatively TRBD2 (6 bases). With 1 base removed from V and 1 base from J, the gap between germline ends came to 6 bases. There are 14 residues in the CDR3. Germline V gene data show CDR1 as LNHNV and CDR2 as YYDKDF (reference sequence).

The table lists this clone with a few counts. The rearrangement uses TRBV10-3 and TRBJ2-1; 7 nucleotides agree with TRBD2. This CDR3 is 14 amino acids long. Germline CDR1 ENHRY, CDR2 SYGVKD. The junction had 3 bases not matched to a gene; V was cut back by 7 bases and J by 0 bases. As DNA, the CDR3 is TGTGCCATCAAAGGCGGGGGCTCCTACAATGAGCAGTTCTTC. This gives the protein CAIKGGGSYNEQFF.

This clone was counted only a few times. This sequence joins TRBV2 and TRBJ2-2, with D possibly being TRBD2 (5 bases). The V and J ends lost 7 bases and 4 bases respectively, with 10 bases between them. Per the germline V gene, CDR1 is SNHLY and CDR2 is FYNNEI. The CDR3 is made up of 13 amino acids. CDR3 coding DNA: TGTGCCAGCACCCCGACTATCACCGGGGAGCTGTTTTTT. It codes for CASTPTITGELFF.

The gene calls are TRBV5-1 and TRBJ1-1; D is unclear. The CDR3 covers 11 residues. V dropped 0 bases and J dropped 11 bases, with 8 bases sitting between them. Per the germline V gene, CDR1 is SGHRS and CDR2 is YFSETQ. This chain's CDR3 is CASSLDGGAFF. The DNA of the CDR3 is TGCGCCAGCAGCTTGGACGGCGGGGCTTTCTTT.

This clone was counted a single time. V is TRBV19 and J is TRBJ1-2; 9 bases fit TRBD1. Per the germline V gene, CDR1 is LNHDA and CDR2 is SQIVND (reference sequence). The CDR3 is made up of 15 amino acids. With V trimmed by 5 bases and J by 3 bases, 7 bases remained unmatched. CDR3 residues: CASSPRQGVDYGYTF. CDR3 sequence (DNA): TGTGCCAGTAGTCCACGACAGGGGGTCGACTATGGCTACACCTTC.

CDR3 sequence (DNA): TGCGCCAGCAGCCAAGATCCCGGGAACACTGAAGCTTTCTTT. Translated, it gives CASSQDPGNTEAFF. The J gene is TRBJ1-1, the V gene TRBV4-3, with D unclear. Per the germline V gene, CDR1 is LGHNA and CDR2 is YSLEER. The V gene lost 0 bases and the J gene lost 1 base, with 6 bases spanning the gap. The CDR3 covers 14 residues.

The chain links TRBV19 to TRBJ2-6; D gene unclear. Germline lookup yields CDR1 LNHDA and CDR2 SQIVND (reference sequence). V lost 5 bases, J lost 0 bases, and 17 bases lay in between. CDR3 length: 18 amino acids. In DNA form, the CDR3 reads TGTGCCAGTAGTGTCCCGCCGCGGAGAGTCTCTGGGGCCAACGTCCTGACTTTC. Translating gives CASSVPPRRVSGANVLTF.

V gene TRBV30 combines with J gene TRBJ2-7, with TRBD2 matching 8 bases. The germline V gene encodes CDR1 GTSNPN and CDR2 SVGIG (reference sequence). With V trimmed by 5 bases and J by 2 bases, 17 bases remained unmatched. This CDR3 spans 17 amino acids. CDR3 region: CAWAPPLGAGGTYEQYF. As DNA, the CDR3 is TGTGCCTGGGCCCCCCCTTTGGGGGCGGGAGGAACCTACGAGCAGTACTTC.

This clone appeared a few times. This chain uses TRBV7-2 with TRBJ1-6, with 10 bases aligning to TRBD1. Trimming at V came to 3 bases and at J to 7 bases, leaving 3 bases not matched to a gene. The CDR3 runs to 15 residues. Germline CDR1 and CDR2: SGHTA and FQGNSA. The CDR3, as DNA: TGTGCCAGCAGCTTTCGGGGACAGGGGAATTCACCCCTCCACTTT. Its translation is CASSFRGQGNSPLHF.

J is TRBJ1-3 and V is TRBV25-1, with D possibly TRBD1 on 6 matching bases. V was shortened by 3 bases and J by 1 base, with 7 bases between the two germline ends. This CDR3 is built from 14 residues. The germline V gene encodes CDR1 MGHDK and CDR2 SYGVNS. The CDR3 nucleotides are TGTGCCAGCAGTGATGACAGGTCTGGAAACACCATATATTTT. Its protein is CASSDDRSGNTIYF. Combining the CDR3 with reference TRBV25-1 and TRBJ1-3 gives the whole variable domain EADIYQTPRYLVIGTGKKITLECSQTMGHDKMYWYQQDPGMELHLIHYSYGVNSTEKGDLSSESTVSRIRTEHFPLTLESARPSHTSQYLCASSDDRSGNTIYFGEGSWLTVV.